Listed below are T cell receptor beta chains from one sample, sequenced in a study of T cells in tumors after PD-1 blockade. Some clones are missing from TCRdb's copy, which holds only in-frame ones; the method was immunoSEQ multiplex PCR. The sample carries under 50,000 clones, around four fifths recorded once. Specimen: PBMCs, collected before anti-PD-1 therapy. The receptor source for this set is a human donor with advanced basal cell or squamous cell carcinoma (not recorded which). The CDR3 runs from the conserved cysteine through the conserved F or W. A D gene is named only where the DNA matches it firmly. Rows give clone size only sometimes, using once, few, many, or a class for an expanded clone.

- | TRBJ1-6 | - | TRBV3-1/TRBV3-2 | CASSPEAYNSPLHF | TGTGCCAGCAGCCCCGAGGCCTATAATTCACCCCTCCACTTT
- | TRBJ2-7 | TRBD2 | TRBV5-4 | CASSPGTSGTGEQYF | TGTGCCAGCTCCCCCGGGACTAGCGGGACTGGGGAGCAGTACTTC
once | TRBJ1-2 | - | TRBV3-1/TRBV3-2 | CASSQGLTGYYGYTF | TGTGCCAGCAGCCAAGGGCTCACAGGGTACTATGGCTACACCTTC
few | TRBJ1-6 | - | TRBV7-6 | CASSSYNSPLHF | TGTGCCAGCAGCTCTTATAATTCACCCCTCCACTTT
- | TRBJ2-7 | - | TRBV7-2 | CASSQGGGEGYEQYF | TGTGCCAGCAGTCAAGGGGGGGGAGAGGGCTACGAGCAGTACTTC
few | TRBJ1-3 | - | TRBV7-9 | CASSPGSGTSGNTIYF | TGTGCCAGCAGCCCAGGTTCCGGGACCTCTGGAAACACCATATATTTT
- | TRBJ2-3 | TRBD2 | TRBV6-5 | CASSTNGGSVDTQYF | TGTGCCAGCAGTACAAACGGGGGGTCCGTGGATACGCAGTATTTT
- | TRBJ2-7 | TRBD2 | TRBV3-1/TRBV3-2 | CASSSPRGSKNEQYF | TGTGCCAGCAGCTCCCCCCGCGGGAGTAAAAACGAGCAGTACTTC
- | TRBJ1-6 | - | TRBV27 | CASSLSGPNLYNSPLHF | TGTGCCAGCAGTTTATCGGGGCCGAACCTATATAATTCACCCCTCCACTTT
few | TRBJ2-7 | - | TRBV2 | CASSEVIRGSEQYF | TGTGCCAGCAGTGAAGTTATAAGGGGCTCCGAGCAGTACTTC
- | TRBJ1-1 | - | TRBV5-1 | CASSLSPGGQNTEAFF | TGCGCCAGCAGCTTGAGTCCGGGGGGACAGAACACTGAAGCTTTCTTT
few | TRBJ1-1 | - | TRBV5-5 | CASSFGPESEAFF | TGTGCCAGCAGCTTCGGGCCTGAGTCTGAAGCTTTCTTT
- | TRBJ2-3 | TRBD2 | TRBV5-1 | CASSFATQLAGGLDTQYF | TGCGCCAGCAGCTTCGCTACCCAACTAGCGGGAGGGCTGGATACGCAGTATTTT
- | TRBJ2-5 | - | TRBV29-1 | CSGRGGGLETQYF | TGCAGCGGAAGAGGTGGAGGTTTAGAGACCCAGTACTTC
few | TRBJ1-5 | TRBD1 | TRBV27 | CASNRQGLGQPQHF | TGTGCCAGCAATCGACAGGGTTTAGGTCAGCCCCAGCATTTT
- | TRBJ2-7 | TRBD2 | TRBV6-7 | CASSYSIRWASGRPYPASYEQYF | TGTGCCAGCAGTTACTCGATACGATGGGCTAGCGGGAGGCCCTACCCCGCTTCCTACGAGCAGTACTTC
- | TRBJ2-7 | - | TRBV11-3 | CASSLVAGSSYEQYF | TGTGCCAGCAGCTTAGTGGCGGGATCCTCCTACGAGCAGTACTTC
- | TRBJ1-3 | - | TRBV6-6 | CASSYSAASSGNTIYF | TGTGCCAGCAGTTACTCTGCAGCCAGCTCTGGAAACACCATATATTTT
medium-sized | TRBJ2-7 | TRBD2 | TRBV18 | CASSPSTSGRYEQYF | TGTGCCAGCTCACCGAGCACTAGCGGGAGGTACGAGCAGTACTTC
- | TRBJ1-5 | - | TRBV6-5 | CASSLTFGQPQHF | TGTGCCAGCAGTCTCACCTTTGGGCAGCCCCAGCATTTT
- | TRBJ1-5 | TRBD1 | TRBV6-5 | CASSYRGQWDQPQHF | TGTGCCAGCAGCTACAGGGGGCAGTGGGATCAGCCCCAGCATTTT
- | TRBJ2-4 | TRBD1 | TRBV28 | CASSAAPLQGIQYF | TGTGCCAGCAGTGCGGCACCACTACAGGGGATTCAGTACTTC
- | TRBJ2-5 | TRBD2 | TRBV5-1 | CASRLGMLAGGLGQETQYF | TGCGCCAGCAGGCTTGGTATGCTAGCGGGAGGATTGGGCCAAGAGACCCAGTACTTC
- | TRBJ1-1 | - | TRBV7-9 | CASSSEGVGTEAFF | TGTGCCAGCAGCTCCGAGGGGGTGGGGACTGAAGCTTTCTTT
few | TRBJ1-3 | - | TRBV5-1 | CASSQDRISGNTIYF | TGCGCCAGCAGCCAAGACAGGATCTCTGGAAACACCATATATTTT
- | TRBJ2-3 | - | TRBV5-1 | CASSLAPTSTDTQYF | TGCGCCAGCAGCTTGGCCCCGACTAGCACAGATACGCAGTATTTT
- | TRBJ1-4 | - | TRBV4-1 | CASSQAPGTLATNEKLFF | TGCGCCAGCAGCCAAGCGCCAGGGACCCTTGCAACTAATGAAAAACTGTTTTTT
few | TRBJ2-2 | TRBD2 | TRBV3-1/TRBV3-2 | CASSQGVAGAITGELFF | TGTGCCAGCAGCCAAGGGGTAGCGGGGGCCATCACCGGGGAGCTGTTTTTT
- | TRBJ2-1 | TRBD2 | TRBV4-1 | CASSHPPTQLAGSEQFF | TGCGCCAGCAGCCATCCCCCGACCCAATTAGCGGGAAGTGAGCAGTTCTTC
- | TRBJ1-5 | - | TRBV27 | CASSLSEEGNQPQHF | TGTGCCAGCAGTTTATCGGAGGAGGGCAATCAGCCCCAGCATTTT
- | TRBJ1-3 | - | TRBV5-4 | CASSRSGNSGNTIYF | TGTGCCAGCAGCCGCAGCGGGAACTCTGGAAACACCATATATTTT
- | TRBJ2-7 | - | TRBV7-9 | CASSRPQGWEEQYF | TGTGCCAGCAGCCGACCACAGGGATGGGAAGAGCAGTACTTC
- | TRBJ2-3 | - | TRBV29-1 | CSAETGEVADTQYF | TGCAGCGCGGAAACAGGGGAGGTAGCAGATACGCAGTATTTT
once | TRBJ2-1 | - | TRBV5-5 | CASSFGVQGKNEQFF | TGTGCCAGCAGCTTTGGGGTACAGGGTAAGAATGAGCAGTTCTTC
- | TRBJ2-7 | - | TRBV11-3 | CASSLDWGMNSYEQYF | TGTGCCAGCAGCTTAGATTGGGGCATGAACTCCTACGAGCAGTACTTC
- | TRBJ2-7 | - | TRBV18 | CASSRTGGEQYF | TGTGCCAGCTCACGGACGGGTGGAGAACAGTACTTC
- | TRBJ2-2 | TRBD2 | TRBV7-9 | CASTQRKAGGPRGTGELFF | TGTGCCAGCACCCAACGAAAAGCGGGAGGGCCCCGGGGCACCGGGGAGCTGTTTTTT
- | TRBJ2-3 | TRBD2 | TRBV9 | CASSAGLREMADTQYF | TGTGCCAGCAGCGCTGGGCTGCGGGAGATGGCAGATACGCAGTATTTT
few | TRBJ1-3 | TRBD1 | TRBV28 | CASSWMDRGLRGNTIYF | TGTGCCAGCAGTTGGATGGACAGGGGACTTCGTGGAAACACCATATATTTT
- | TRBJ2-3 | - | TRBV4-1 | CASRPRGVDGDTQYF | TGCGCCAGCAGACCAAGAGGTGTAGATGGCGATACGCAGTATTTT
once | TRBJ1-3 | - | TRBV2 | CASSVAGNTIYF | TGTGCCAGCAGTGTGGCCGGAAACACCATATATTTT
- | TRBJ1-5 | - | TRBV6-5 | CASRPDSFGGKPQHF | TGTGCCAGCAGACCCGACAGCTTCGGGGGGAAGCCCCAGCATTTT
- | TRBJ2-3 | - | TRBV29-1 | CSVGKGGTDTQYF | TGCAGCGTTGGCAAGGGTGGGACAGATACGCAGTATTTT
- | TRBJ1-1 | - | TRBV5-1 | CASSSAGNTEAFF | TGCGCCAGCAGCTCGGCAGGGAACACTGAAGCTTTCTTT
- | TRBJ2-1 | - | TRBV19 | CASSLGLANEQFF | TGTGCCAGTAGCCTTGGCCTAGCAAATGAGCAGTTCTTC
- | TRBJ2-7 | - | TRBV21-1 | CASSKTSRQGRSSSYEQYF | TGTGCCAGCAGCAAAACGTCCCGACAGGGTCGATCAAGCTCCTACGAGCAGTACTTC
- | TRBJ2-5 | TRBD1 | TRBV28 | CASSRTGVSAETQYF | TGTGCCAGCAGTCGGACAGGGGTTAGCGCGGAGACCCAGTACTTC
- | TRBJ1-1 | - | TRBV10-3 | CAISANTHTEAFF | TGTGCCATCAGTGCAAACACCCACACTGAAGCTTTCTTT
- | TRBJ2-7 | - | TRBV5-1 | CASSLAGGAGRYEQYF | TGCGCCAGCAGCTTGGCCGGGGGAGCTGGGAGGTACGAGCAGTACTTC
- | TRBJ2-3 | TRBD2 | TRBV27 | CATQLAGEADTQYF | TGTGCCACTCAACTGGCGGGAGAAGCAGATACGCAGTATTTT
- | TRBJ1-4 | - | TRBV5-1 | CASSFQGDNEKLFF | TGCGCCAGCAGCTTCCAGGGTGATAATGAAAAACTGTTTTTT
few | TRBJ1-1 | - | TRBV10-2 | CASSHGEAEAFF | TGCGCCAGCAGCCATGGTGAGGCTGAAGCTTTCTTT
- | TRBJ2-1 | TRBD2 | TRBV19 | CASSIAGGAHNEQFF | TGTGCCAGTTCAATAGCGGGAGGGGCCCACAATGAGCAGTTCTTC